This T cell receptor (beta chain) was recorded in a study of T cell responses to AZD1222 COVID-19 vaccine. Points from the study as a whole: Females outnumbered males among donors, who were mostly white British; clonal diversity was possibly underestimated. Among vaccine-associated CD4 TCRs, coverage spanned spike, with dominance at 160-218 and 743-854.

Sequencing used immunoSEQ multiplex PCR; TCRdb keeps in-frame clones, though not all of them. This sample has about 120,000 clones; roughly 90% occur once, and the top ten carry less than 4.5%. Remarks on this clone: Its cognate antigen is unknown.

Germline V gene sequence: CDR1 KGHSH, CDR2 LQKENI. V lost 2 bases and J 0 bases, leaving 5 bases between the germline ends. The CDR3 is 14 residues long. The specimen comprised peripheral blood, sampled on day 0 of AZD1222 vaccination. V gene TRBV18 combines with J gene TRBJ1-5; D is ambiguous. This receptor was obtained from an adult in good health. The DNA of the CDR3 is TGTGCCAGCTCACCAACTAATAGCAATCAGCCCCAGCATTTT. Translated: CASSPTNSNQPQHF.